This record covers a single TCR beta chain. Which antigen it targets is not known. Base qualities are not at hand, and no much larger clone is one base apart. The QIAamp DNA FFPE kit was used to extract genomic DNA from formalin-fixed paraffin-embedded autopsy tissue. The source of the sample is a study of T cell repertoires in MIS-A myocarditis (dated by TCRdb to the early 2020s). TCRbeta CDR3 regions were amplified by the immunoSEQ bias-controlled multiplex PCR and were subjected to high-throughput sequencing. Processing in the source paper ran as follows. CDR3 sequences were collapsed and filtered by the immunoSEQ vendor pipeline to quantify abundance and frequency of each unique TCRbeta CDR3. Using a 90% global sequence identity threshold, CD-HIT clustered dominant CDR3 amino acid sequences together with SARS-CoV-2-specific ImmuneCODE TCRbeta sequences. Clones with frequencies of 0.1 to 1 were classed as hyperexpanded, and 0.01 to 0.1 as large. The CDR3 amino acid sequences and the V and J gene assignments of the dominant clones were confirmed with MiXCR. The R stringdist package was used to compute Levenshtein distances between the patient clonotypes and the ImmuneCODE hits. Sourced from immuneACCESS, this table was stored by TCRdb with only in-frame sequences that have V and J called. A share of the clones is absent; for the studies checked, an unresolved V gene accounts for under half, and the remainder has no known explanation. V, J and clone size derive from that table, while D and trimming were established from the DNA sequence. The sample records 14,000 to 15,000 clones, around two thirds of which are singletons. The ten top clones hold around 60% of the sample.

In the germline V gene, CDR1 corresponds to SGHDT and CDR2 to YYEEEE. The CDR3 holds 19 amino acids from the cysteine to the phenylalanine. Kept here is only the CDR3 DNA, which spans 57 bases and is read in frame from base 1. V lost 4 bases and J lost 2 bases; the stretch between them is 28 bases long. Specimen: left ventricle heart tissue obtained at autopsy. Read against the paper, the sample's cell subset or site label means: cardiac tissue sample (left or right ventricle, interventricular septum, or pericardium). In this chain, TRBV5-6 is recombined with TRBJ2-7; the D gene is perhaps TRBD2, from 7 matching bases. The clonotype was recovered from a man aged 18 to 30 with fulminant myocarditis from multisystem inflammatory syndrome in adults (MIS-A) after COVID-19. The DNA reads TGTGCCAGCAGCGACAAAAGGGGGGCGGGAGTCACATTGGCCTACGAGCAGTACTTC. This yields the protein CASSDKRGAGVTLAYEQYF.